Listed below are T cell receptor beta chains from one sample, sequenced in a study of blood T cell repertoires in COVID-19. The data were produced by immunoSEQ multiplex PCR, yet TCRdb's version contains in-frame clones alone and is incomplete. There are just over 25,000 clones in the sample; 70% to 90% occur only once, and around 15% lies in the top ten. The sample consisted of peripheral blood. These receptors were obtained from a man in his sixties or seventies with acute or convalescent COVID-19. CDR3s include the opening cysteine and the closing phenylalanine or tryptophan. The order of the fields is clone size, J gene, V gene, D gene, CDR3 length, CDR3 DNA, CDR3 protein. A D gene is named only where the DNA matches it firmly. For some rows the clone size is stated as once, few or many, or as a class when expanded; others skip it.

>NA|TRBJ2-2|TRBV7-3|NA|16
TGTGCCAGCAGCTTACAGGGGGGATTGAACACCGGGGAGCTGTTTTTT
CASSLQGGLNTGELFF
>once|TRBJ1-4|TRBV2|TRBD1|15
TGTGCCAGCAGTGAATGGGACAGGGGAGGGGAAAAACTGTTTTTT
CASSEWDRGGEKLFF
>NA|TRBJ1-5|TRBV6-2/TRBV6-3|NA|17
TGTGCCAGCAGTCCCCTGGGGGGGGCCGACATCCGGCAGCCCCAGCATTTT
CASSPLGGADIRQPQHF
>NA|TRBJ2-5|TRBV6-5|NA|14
TGTGCCAGCAGTTGGCAGGGATTTCGGGAGACCCAGTACTTC
CASSWQGFRETQYF
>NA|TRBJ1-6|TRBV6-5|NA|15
TGTGCCAGCACCCGAGGAGGCCCCGATAATTCACCCCTCCACTTT
CASTRGGPDNSPLHF
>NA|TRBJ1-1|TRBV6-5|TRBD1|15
TGTGCCAGCAGCCCGACAGGGAGTGACAGCACTGAAGCTTTCTTT
CASSPTGSDSTEAFF
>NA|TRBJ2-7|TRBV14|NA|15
TGTGCCAGCAGCCAAGAACCCCGAGGAGGGCAGGAGCAGTACTTC
CASSQEPRGGQEQYF
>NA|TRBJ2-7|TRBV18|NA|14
TGTGCCAGCTCACTACAGAGAGAGGGCTACGAGCAGTACTTC
CASSLQREGYEQYF
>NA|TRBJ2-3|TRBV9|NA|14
TGTGCCAGCAGCGTAGACGGGGGAGCCGATACGCAGTATTTT
CASSVDGGADTQYF
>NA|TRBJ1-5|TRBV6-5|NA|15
TGTGCCAGCAGTTTCCACAGGTATAGCAATCAGCCCCAGCATTTT
CASSFHRYSNQPQHF
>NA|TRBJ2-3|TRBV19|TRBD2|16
TGTGCCAGTAGTAGGCTAGCGGGAGGTGTTTCCGATACGCAGTATTTT
CASSRLAGGVSDTQYF
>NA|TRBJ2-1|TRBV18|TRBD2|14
TGTGCCAGCTCCCTAGCGGGTTTCGACAATGAGCAGTTCTTC
CASSLAGFDNEQFF
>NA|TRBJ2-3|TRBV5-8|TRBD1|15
TGTGCCAGCAGCCCAGGACAGGAGGTTGCAGATACGCAGTATTTT
CASSPGQEVADTQYF
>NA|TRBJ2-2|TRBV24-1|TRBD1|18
TGTGCCACCAGTGACGTCCCGGGACAGGGACTGGACACCGGGGAGCTGTTTTTT
CATSDVPGQGLDTGELFF
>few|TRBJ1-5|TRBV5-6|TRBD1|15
TGTGCCAGCAGCTTGGCCCGGGACAGAGATCAGCCCCAGCATTTT
CASSLARDRDQPQHF
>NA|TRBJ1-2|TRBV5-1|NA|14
TGCGCCAGCAGCCAGGGACACCAGCTTGTCGGCTACACCTTC
CASSQGHQLVGYTF
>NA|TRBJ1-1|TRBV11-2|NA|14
TGTGCCAGCAGCTTTGAGGATATGAACACTGAAGCTTTCTTT
CASSFEDMNTEAFF
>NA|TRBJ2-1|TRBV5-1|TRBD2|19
TGCGCCAGCAGCCTTGGGACTAGCGGGAGCCCCCCGCGTTACAATGAGCAGTTCTTC
CASSLGTSGSPPRYNEQFF
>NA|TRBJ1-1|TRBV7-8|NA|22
TGTGCCAGCAGCCTATACGGAGGAACACTCTCAGCGACCACACGGAGGAACACTGAAGCTTTCTTT
CASSLYGGTLSATTRRNTEAFF
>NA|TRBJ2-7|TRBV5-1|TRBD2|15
TGCGCCAGCAGCTTGGTCCGGGAGGGTTCCTACGAGCAGTACTTC
CASSLVREGSYEQYF
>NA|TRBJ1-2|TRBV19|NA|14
TGTGCCAGTAAGGAGACAGACAAGAACTATGGCTACACCTTC
CASKETDKNYGYTF
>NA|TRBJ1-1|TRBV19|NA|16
TGTGCCAGTAGTATAGATCTCATAGGGAGGAACACTGAAGCTTTCTTT
CASSIDLIGRNTEAFF
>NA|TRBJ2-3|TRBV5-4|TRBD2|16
TGTGCCAGCAGAGGCGCCGGGACTAGCGGAACAGATACGCAGTATTTT
CASRGAGTSGTDTQYF
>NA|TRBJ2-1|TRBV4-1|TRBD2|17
TGCGCCAGCAGCCCCCCTATCCTTAGCGGGACCTACAATGAGCAGTTCTTC
CASSPPILSGTYNEQFF
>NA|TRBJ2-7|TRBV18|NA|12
TGTGCCAGCTCACAACAGGGTGAAGAGCAGTACTTC
CASSQQGEEQYF
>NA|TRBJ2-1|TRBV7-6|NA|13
TGTGCCAGCAGCTTAGGTAGGGCGGGTGAGCAGTTCTTC
CASSLGRAGEQFF
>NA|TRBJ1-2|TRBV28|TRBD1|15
TGTGCCAGCACTCTACCCACAGGGGGAGACTATGGCTACACCTTC
CASTLPTGGDYGYTF